This T cell receptor (beta chain) originates from a study of shared clonotypes between healthy human individuals (dated by TCRdb to the early 2020s). For context, the study as a whole: Two women and a few men aged 18 to 49 years were included in the cohort. Per donor, leukapheresis produced somewhere between about 0.8 and 9.5 billion PBMCs. Blood TCR repertoires of 5 or 6 healthy adults were deeply sequenced to estimate repertoire size and the extent of clonotype sharing between individuals. Libraries were prepared and TCR repertoires were sequenced by different laboratories using diverse techniques, in order to increase sequencing depth and limit assay-specific biases. For each donor, three plates each were used for CD4 naive and CD4 memory, two plates were used for CD8 naive, and one plate was used for CD8 memory.

Using the deep immunoSEQ assay, TCR CDR3 regions were amplified from genomic DNA by multiplex PCR. Genomic DNA extracted from each cell subset was distributed evenly over all wells of several immunoSEQ 96-well plates, and each plate served as one replicate. For sorted subsets, around 0.2 ug genomic DNA, equal to 30,000 or so T cell genomes, was loaded into each replicate PCR. Purified libraries were measured with a Qubit 3.0 fluorometer, size-checked on a Bioanalyzer 2100, and measured again with the KAPA Library Quantification kit. Each immunoSEQ 96-well plate was sequenced on its own single-read 150-cycle Illumina NextSeq 550 flow cell. On the study's bioinformatics: Because only junctional sequences without quality scores were contained in the immunoSEQ output, filtering matching that applied to full-length reads could not be performed. To assign V/J genes and CDR3, sequences were annotated using PyIR, a Python wrapper for IgBLAST v1.9, with IMGT germline references. Reads were filtered out if the reads had weak V/J assignments (E-value above 1e-6), no CDR3, stop codons, out-of-frame junctions, or ambiguous translated residues. V3J clonotypes were defined as sequences sharing an identical inferred V gene, J gene, and CDR3 amino acid sequence. To compute the percentage overlap between repertoires, the number of shared unique clonotypes was divided by the size of the smaller repertoire. Repertoire richness was assessed with RTK rarefaction, the Chao1 estimator, and Recon v2.1 estimates of unobserved clonotypes. Generation probabilities for all TCRbeta clonotypes obtained by the gDNA method from a handful of donors were computed using OLGA. Drawn from immuneACCESS, this table holds only the in-frame rearrangements with V and J called that TCRdb kept. Clones are partly lost; checked studies trace under half to an unresolved V gene and leave the rest unexplained. V, J and clone size reflect that table, while D and trimming were determined from the DNA. The sample has approximately 120,000 clones on record, 55% to 70% of them singletons. Roughly a quarter of the sample comes from the top ten.

Donors were healthy HIV-negative adults with no recently reported acute infections or vaccinations. Every donor was a Caucasian adult living in Nashville, Tennessee, USA. CD8 memory samples combined magnetically selected CD45RO+ cells with CCR7-negative CD45RA+ effector memory (TemRA) cells. After blood collection by leukapheresis, PBMCs were isolated using Ficoll-Histopaque density gradient centrifugation and then cryopreserved in the vapor phase of liquid nitrogen. Analytical flow cytometry was used to check the purity and quantity of each magnetically sorted T cell population. Genomic DNA was isolated from every sorted fraction and measured by UV absorbance on a Nanodrop 2000c. Comment on this clone: What antigen it recognizes has not been identified. The input lacks base qualities; no much larger clone sits a single base away.

From the cysteine through the phenylalanine, the CDR3 covers 14 amino acids. The only DNA kept is the CDR3, 42 bases in frame from the first base. In the germline V gene (reference sequence), CDR1 corresponds to LNHDA and CDR2 to SQIVND. V is cut back by 6 bases and J by 7 bases, with 6 bases in the junction unmatched. The research as a whole found: Only blood was sampled, and tissue TCR repertoires likely differ from those in blood. Pairwise subsampling led to the expectation that sequencing depth would affect the degree of clonotype sharing among donors. Clonotypes shared by all four sorted-subset donors showed higher generation probabilities than non-shared clonotypes. The small number of donors limited the genetic and exposure-history diversity represented. Even with the large sequencing depth, rarefaction of the sorted-subset datasets indicated that sequencing was incomplete. Roughly 5% of naive CD4, 3.5% of naive CD8, approximately 2% of memory CD4, and about 0.4% of memory CD8 clonotypes were shared across a few donors. Estimated clonotype richness was generally larger for naive than for memory subsets.

Source material: memory CD8+ T cells sorted from blood. According to the study, the label for this sample's cell subset or site signals: CD45RO+ cells pooled with CCR7-negative TemRA cells. The chain couples TRBV19 to TRBJ1-2, and 12 junctional nucleotides match TRBD1. This sequence was found in a woman in her 30s in good health. The CDR3 in this case is CASSPGQGASGYTF. The DNA sequence is given as TGTGCCAGTAGCCCGGGACAGGGGGCGTCTGGCTACACCTTC.